These T cell receptor beta chains were read from a single sample in a study of human CD4 T cells and Enterobacteriaceae. The data were produced by immunoSEQ multiplex PCR, yet TCRdb's version contains in-frame clones alone and is incomplete. The repertoire holds about 29,000 clones, about 80% seen once, with around 1.7% in the top ten. Specimen: memory CD4+ T cells from blood. Receptor source: a human donor in good health. Each CDR3 is given with its conserved first and last residue. D genes are given only for firm matches. Size is omitted from some rows. Given values are once, few, many or a class for expanded clones.

abundance	v_gene	j_gene	d_gene	CDR3aa	CDR3nt
.	TRBV7-6	TRBJ2-5	TRBD1	CASRGQAGETQYF	TGTGCCAGCAGAGGACAGGCAGGGGAGACCCAGTACTTC
.	TRBV18	TRBJ2-7	.	CASSPDSYGEQYF	TGTGCCAGCTCACCGGACAGCTACGGTGAGCAGTACTTC
.	TRBV29-1	TRBJ1-2	.	CSEGGSYGYTF	TGCAGCGAGGGGGGCTCCTATGGCTACACCTTC
.	TRBV15	TRBJ1-2	.	CATSRPGSGTNYGYTF	TGTGCCACCAGCAGACCTGGGTCCGGGACAAACTATGGCTACACCTTC
few	TRBV30	TRBJ2-1	.	CAHSSVGGYNEQFF	TGTGCCCATTCCTCGGTGGGTGGTTACAATGAGCAGTTCTTC
.	TRBV27	TRBJ2-6	.	CASSGINSGANVLTF	TGTGCCAGCAGCGGAATTAACTCTGGGGCCAACGTCCTGACTTTC
.	TRBV6-5	TRBJ1-1	TRBD1	CASSYSLGQGGTEAFF	TGTGCCAGCAGTTACAGCTTGGGTCAGGGGGGAACTGAAGCTTTCTTT
.	TRBV7-9	TRBJ1-1	.	CASSLADPKNTEAFF	TGTGCCAGCAGCTTAGCGGATCCTAAGAACACTGAAGCTTTCTTT
.	TRBV28	TRBJ2-7	.	CASRTPGSYEQYF	TGTGCCAGCCGAACACCGGGTTCCTACGAGCAGTACTTC
.	TRBV21-1	TRBJ1-1	.	CASSKALGTDVNTEAFF	TGTGCCAGCAGCAAAGCGCTCGGGACGGACGTGAACACTGAAGCTTTCTTT
.	TRBV4-2	TRBJ2-4	TRBD2	CASSQEESGGWAKNIQYF	TGTGCCAGCAGCCAAGAGGAAAGCGGGGGATGGGCCAAAAACATTCAGTACTTC
.	TRBV18	TRBJ2-7	TRBD2	CASSPATSGYEQYF	TGTGCCAGCTCACCAGCGACTAGCGGGTACGAGCAGTACTTC
.	TRBV25-1	TRBJ2-3	.	CASSEYPGTQYF	TGTGCCAGCAGTGAATATCCGGGTACGCAGTATTTT
.	TRBV7-3	TRBJ2-3	.	CASQEGRGIHTQYF	TGTGCCAGCCAAGAGGGGAGAGGGATTCATACGCAGTATTTT
.	TRBV2	TRBJ1-5	TRBD1	CASSEEQGANQPQHF	TGTGCCAGCAGTGAAGAACAGGGGGCGAATCAGCCCCAGCATTTT
.	TRBV5-1	TRBJ1-1	.	CASSFTVGEEMNTEAFF	TGCGCCAGCAGCTTTACCGTCGGGGAGGAAATGAACACTGAAGCTTTCTTT
.	TRBV10-2	TRBJ2-7	TRBD2	CASSDASGSSYEQYF	TGCGCCAGCAGTGACGCTAGCGGGAGCTCCTACGAGCAGTACTTC
once	TRBV7-3	TRBJ1-2	TRBD1	CASSSGQGGGYTF	TGTGCCAGCAGCTCCGGACAGGGAGGTGGCTACACCTTC
.	TRBV28	TRBJ2-7	.	CASRGRNSEQYF	TGTGCCAGCAGAGGGAGGAATTCCGAGCAGTACTTC
.	TRBV2	TRBJ1-5	.	CASSEQGNQPQHF	TGTGCCAGCAGTGAACAGGGCAATCAGCCCCAGCATTTT
.	TRBV5-4	TRBJ1-1	.	CASFQGRNTEAFF	TGTGCCAGCTTCCAGGGCAGGAACACTGAAGCTTTCTTT
.	TRBV2	TRBJ2-7	.	CASGARGYEQYF	TGTGCCAGCGGGGCCCGCGGCTACGAGCAGTACTTC
.	TRBV18	TRBJ2-7	TRBD2	CASSPPGLAGGTYEQYF	TGTGCCAGCTCACCACCGGGACTAGCGGGTGGGACCTACGAGCAGTACTTC
.	TRBV10-2	TRBJ2-1	.	CASSGLYNEQFF	TGCGCCAGCAGTGGGCTTTACAATGAGCAGTTCTTC
.	TRBV10-2	TRBJ2-1	TRBD2	CASSGGLAVYNEQFF	TGCGCCAGCAGTGGGGGACTAGCGGTCTACAATGAGCAGTTCTTC
.	TRBV14	TRBJ1-1	.	CASSPRQRGTEAFF	TGTGCCAGCAGCCCGCGACAGCGGGGCACTGAAGCTTTCTTT
.	TRBV7-3	TRBJ2-5	.	CASSLTPSAETQYF	TGTGCCAGCAGCTTAACTCCTAGCGCGGAGACCCAGTACTTC